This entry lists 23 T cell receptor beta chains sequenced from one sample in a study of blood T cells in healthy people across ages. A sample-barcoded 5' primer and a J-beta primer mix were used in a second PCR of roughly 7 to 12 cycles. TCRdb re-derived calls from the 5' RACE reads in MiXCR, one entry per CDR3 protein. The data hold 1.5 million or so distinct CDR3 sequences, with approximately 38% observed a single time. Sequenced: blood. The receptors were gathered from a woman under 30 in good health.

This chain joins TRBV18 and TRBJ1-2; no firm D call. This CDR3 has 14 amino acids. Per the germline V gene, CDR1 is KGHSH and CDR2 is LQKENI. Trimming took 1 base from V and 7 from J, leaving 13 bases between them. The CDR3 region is CASSPLGQTRGYTF. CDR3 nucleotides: TGTGCCAGCTCACCACTCGGGCAGACGCGTGGCTACACCTTC.

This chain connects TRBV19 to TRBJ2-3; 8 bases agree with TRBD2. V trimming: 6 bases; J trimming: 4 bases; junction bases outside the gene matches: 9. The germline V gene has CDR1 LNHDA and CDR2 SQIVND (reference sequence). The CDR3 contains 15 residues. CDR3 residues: CASRERTSIPDTQYF. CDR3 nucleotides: TGTGCCAGTAGAGAGAGGACTAGCATCCCAGATACGCAGTATTTT.

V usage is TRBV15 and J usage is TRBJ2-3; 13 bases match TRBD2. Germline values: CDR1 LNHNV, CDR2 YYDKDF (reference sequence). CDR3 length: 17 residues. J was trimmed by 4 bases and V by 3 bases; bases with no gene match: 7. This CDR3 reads CATSSGSGLAGADTQYF. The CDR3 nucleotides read TGTGCCACCAGCAGCGGGAGTGGACTAGCGGGAGCAGATACGCAGTATTTT.

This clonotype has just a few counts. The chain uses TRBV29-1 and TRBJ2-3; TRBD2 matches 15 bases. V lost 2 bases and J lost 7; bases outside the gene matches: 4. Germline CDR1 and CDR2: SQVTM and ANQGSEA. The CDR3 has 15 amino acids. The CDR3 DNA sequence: TGCAGCGTTGAAAAAGGACTAGCGGGGGGGAATACGCAGTATTTT. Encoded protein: CSVEKGLAGGNTQYF.

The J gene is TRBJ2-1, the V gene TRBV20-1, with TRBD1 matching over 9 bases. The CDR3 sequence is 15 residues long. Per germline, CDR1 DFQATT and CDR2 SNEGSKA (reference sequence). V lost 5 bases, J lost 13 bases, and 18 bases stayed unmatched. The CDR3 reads CSAWDRVIGQETQFF. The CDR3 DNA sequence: TGCAGTGCTTGGGACAGGGTGATAGGACAAGAGACCCAGTTCTTC.

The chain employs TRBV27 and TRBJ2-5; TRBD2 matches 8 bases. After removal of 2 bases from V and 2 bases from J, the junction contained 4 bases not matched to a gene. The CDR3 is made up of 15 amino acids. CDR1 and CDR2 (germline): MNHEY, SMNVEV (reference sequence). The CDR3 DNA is TGTGCCAGCAGTTTACTAGCGGGTAATCAAGAGACCCAGTACTTC. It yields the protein CASSLLAGNQETQYF.

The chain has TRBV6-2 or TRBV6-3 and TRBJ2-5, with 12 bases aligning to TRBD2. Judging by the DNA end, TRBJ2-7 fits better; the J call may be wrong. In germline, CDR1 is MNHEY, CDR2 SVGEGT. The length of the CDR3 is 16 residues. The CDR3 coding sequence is TGTGCCAGCAGCCCAACACGGACTAGCGGGGTCTACGAGCAGTACTTC. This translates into CASSPTRTSGVYEQYF.

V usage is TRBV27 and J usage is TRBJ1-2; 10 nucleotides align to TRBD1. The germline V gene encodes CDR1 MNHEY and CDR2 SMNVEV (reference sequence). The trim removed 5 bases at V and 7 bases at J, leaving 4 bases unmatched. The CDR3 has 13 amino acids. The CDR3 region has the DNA TGTGCCAGCAGTGGGGACAGGGGAGCTGGCTACACCTTC. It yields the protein CASSGDRGAGYTF.

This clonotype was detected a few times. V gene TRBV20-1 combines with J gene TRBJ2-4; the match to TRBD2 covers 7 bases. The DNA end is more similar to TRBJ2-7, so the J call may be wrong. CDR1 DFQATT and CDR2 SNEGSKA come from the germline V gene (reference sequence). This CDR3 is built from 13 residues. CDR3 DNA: TGCAGTGCTAAAGACGGGAGGATTCACGAGCAGTACTTC. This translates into CSAKDGRIHEQYF.

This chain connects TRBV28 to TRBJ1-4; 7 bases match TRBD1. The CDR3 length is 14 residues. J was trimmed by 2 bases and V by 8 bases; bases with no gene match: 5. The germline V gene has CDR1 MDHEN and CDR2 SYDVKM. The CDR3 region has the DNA TGTGCCAGCGACCAGGGGGGGACTAATGAAAAACTGTTTTTT. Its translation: CASDQGGTNEKLFF. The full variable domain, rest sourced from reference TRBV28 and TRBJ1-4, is DVKVTQSSRYLVKRTGEKVFLECVQDMDHENMFWYRQDPGLGLRLIYFSYDVKMKEKGDIPEGYSVSREKKERFSLILESASTNQTSMYLCASDQGGTNEKLFFGSGTQLSVL.

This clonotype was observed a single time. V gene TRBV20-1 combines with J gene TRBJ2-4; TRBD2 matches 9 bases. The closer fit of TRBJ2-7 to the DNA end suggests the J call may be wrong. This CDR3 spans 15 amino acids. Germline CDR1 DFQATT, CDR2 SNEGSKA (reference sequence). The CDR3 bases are TGCAGTGCCGGCGGGGAGCGGGAGGCCGCGGACGAGCAGTACTTC. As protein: CSAGGEREAADEQYF.

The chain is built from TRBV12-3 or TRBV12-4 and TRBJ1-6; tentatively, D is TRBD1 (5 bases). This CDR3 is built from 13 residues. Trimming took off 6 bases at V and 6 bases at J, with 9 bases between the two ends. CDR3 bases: TGTGCCAGCAGCTGGGACGGTAATTCACCCCTCCACTTT. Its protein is CASSWDGNSPLHF.

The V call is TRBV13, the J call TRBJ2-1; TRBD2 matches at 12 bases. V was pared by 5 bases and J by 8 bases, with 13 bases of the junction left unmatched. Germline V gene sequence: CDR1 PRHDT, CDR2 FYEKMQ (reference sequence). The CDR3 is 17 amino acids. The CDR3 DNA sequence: TGTGCCAGCAGCCCCGGACTAGCGGGGCACCTTATCGATGAGCAGTTCTTC. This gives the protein CASSPGLAGHLIDEQFF.

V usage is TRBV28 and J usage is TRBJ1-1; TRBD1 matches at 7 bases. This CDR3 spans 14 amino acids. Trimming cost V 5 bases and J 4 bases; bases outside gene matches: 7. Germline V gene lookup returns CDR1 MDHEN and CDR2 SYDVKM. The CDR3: CASSRGTVSTEAFF. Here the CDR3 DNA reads TGTGCCAGCAGTCGAGGGACAGTTAGCACTGAAGCTTTCTTT.

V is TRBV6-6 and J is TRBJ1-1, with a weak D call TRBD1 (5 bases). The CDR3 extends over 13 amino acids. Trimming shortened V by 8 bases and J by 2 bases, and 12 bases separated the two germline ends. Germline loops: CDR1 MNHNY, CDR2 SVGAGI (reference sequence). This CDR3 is CASLGGTNTEAFF. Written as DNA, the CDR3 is TGTGCCAGCCTAGGCGGGACCAACACTGAAGCTTTCTTT.

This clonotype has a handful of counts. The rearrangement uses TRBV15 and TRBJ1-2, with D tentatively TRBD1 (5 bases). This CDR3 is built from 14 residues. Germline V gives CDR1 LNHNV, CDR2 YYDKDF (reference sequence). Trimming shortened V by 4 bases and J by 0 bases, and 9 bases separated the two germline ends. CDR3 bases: TGTGCCACCAGCAAGGCAGGGCCTAACTATGGCTACACCTTC. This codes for CATSKAGPNYGYTF.

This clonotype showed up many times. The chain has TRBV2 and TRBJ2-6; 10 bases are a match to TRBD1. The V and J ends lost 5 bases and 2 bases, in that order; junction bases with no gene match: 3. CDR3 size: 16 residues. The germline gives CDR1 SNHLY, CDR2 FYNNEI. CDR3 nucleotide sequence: TGTGCCAGCAGTCCCGGGACAGGGGCTGGGGCCAACGTCCTGACTTTC. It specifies CASSPGTGAGANVLTF.

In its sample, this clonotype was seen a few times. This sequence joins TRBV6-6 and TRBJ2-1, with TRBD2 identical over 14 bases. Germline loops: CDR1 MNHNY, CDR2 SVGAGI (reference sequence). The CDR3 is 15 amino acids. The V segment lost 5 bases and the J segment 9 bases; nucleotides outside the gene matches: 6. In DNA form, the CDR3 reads TGTGCCAGCAGTAGACTAGCGGGAGGGCCCCGTGAGCAGTTCTTC. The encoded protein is CASSRLAGGPREQFF.

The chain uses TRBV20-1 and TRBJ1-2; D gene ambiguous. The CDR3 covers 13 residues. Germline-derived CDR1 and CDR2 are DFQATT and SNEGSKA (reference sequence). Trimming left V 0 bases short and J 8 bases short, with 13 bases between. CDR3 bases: TGCAGTGCTAGAGATCAGGCGTCGGGAGGCTACACCTTC. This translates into CSARDQASGGYTF.

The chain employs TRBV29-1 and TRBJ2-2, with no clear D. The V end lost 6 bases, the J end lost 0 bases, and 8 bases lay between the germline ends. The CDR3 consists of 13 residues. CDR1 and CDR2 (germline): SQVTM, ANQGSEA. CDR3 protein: CSVQPPNTGELFF. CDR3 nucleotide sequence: TGCAGCGTCCAGCCGCCGAACACCGGGGAGCTGTTTTTT.

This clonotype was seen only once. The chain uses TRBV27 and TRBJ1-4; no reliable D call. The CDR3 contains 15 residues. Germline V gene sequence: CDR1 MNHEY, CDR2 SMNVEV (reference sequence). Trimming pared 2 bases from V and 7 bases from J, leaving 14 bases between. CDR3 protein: CASSLNYAGGEKLFF. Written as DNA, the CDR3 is TGTGCCAGCAGTTTAAACTATGCGGGCGGTGAAAAACTGTTTTTT.

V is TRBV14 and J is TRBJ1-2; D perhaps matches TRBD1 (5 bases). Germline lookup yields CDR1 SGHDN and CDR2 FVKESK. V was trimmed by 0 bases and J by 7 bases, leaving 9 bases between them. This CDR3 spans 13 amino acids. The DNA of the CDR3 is TGTGCCAGCAGCCAAGATAGTAGGGGTGGCTACACCTTC. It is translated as CASSQDSRGGYTF. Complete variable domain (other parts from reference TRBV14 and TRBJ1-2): EAGVTQFPSHSVIEKGQTVTLRCDPISGHDNLYWYRRVMGKEIKFLLHFVKESKQDESGMPNNRFLAERTGGTYSTLKVQPAELEDSGVYFCASSQDSRGGYTFGSGTRLTVV.

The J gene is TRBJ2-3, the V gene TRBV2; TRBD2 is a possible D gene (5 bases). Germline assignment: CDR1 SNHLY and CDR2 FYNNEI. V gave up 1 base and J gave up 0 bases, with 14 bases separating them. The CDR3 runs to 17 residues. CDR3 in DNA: TGTGCCAGCAGTGAAGGGGTACTAGGCCCAAGCACAGATACGCAGTATTTT. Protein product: CASSEGVLGPSTDTQYF.